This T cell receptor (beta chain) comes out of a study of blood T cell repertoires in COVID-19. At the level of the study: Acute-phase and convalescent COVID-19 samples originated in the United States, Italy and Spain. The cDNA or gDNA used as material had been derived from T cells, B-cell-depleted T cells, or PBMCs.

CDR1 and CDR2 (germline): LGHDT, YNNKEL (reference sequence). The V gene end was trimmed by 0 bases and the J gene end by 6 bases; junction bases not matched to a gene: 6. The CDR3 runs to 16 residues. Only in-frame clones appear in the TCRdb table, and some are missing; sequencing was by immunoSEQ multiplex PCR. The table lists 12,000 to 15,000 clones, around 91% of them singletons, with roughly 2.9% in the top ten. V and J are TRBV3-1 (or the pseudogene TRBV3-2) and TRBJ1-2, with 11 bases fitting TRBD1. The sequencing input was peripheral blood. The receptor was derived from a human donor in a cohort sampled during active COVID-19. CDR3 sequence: CASSQDRGDRGNGYTF. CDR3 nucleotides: TGTGCCAGCAGCCAAGATAGAGGGGACAGGGGGAATGGCTACACCTTC.